The source of this T cell receptor (beta chain) is a study of long-term antiretroviral therapy in people with HIV. The study's findings and limits: Pre-ART-expanded clones dominated the repertoire at all time points. Whereas controls had wider CDR3 length ranges, HIV repertoires had narrower ones. Post-ART diversity increased but stayed below transplant donor controls.

This CDR3 has 14 amino acids. Germline V gene data show CDR1 as MGHRA and CDR2 as YSYEKL. Between the trimmed V and J ends, which lost 7 bases and 0 bases, there was a span of 12 bases. On this clone: Its antigen is not identified.

Researchers ran immunoSEQ v3.0 at survey level. Data came from immunoSEQ multiplex PCR; TCRdb stores just in-frame clones and leaves some out. Of 32,000 or so clones in the sample, around 80% were seen once. Before DNA extraction, roughly 1-11 million cryopreserved PBMC were held in the samples. The chain joins TRBV4-1 to TRBJ1-1; D gene ambiguous. The sequence came from a woman between 50 and 59 years old with HIV. The source material was unsorted PBMCs, sampled 2 years after starting antiretroviral therapy. The CDR3 coding sequence is TGCGCCAGCACCAACGGGCACATGAACACTGAAGCTTTCTTT. It codes for CASTNGHMNTEAFF.